At least ten counts were recorded for the clone carrying this T cell receptor (beta chain). The antigen is unknown. Other DNA sequences within the sample encode an identical CDR3. Generated by immunoSEQ multiplex PCR, the TCRdb table keeps only in-frame clones and is missing some. Found here are about 80,000 clones, about 84% of them singletons; the top ten hold 0.45% to 0.6%. These data come from a study of T cell clones after liver transplantation. Study observations and caveats: Rather than being deleted, graft donor-reactive T cells may have moved into the graft.

CDR1 is LNHDA and CDR2 is SQIVND in the germline V gene (reference sequence). This CDR3 comprises 13 residues. The V segment lost 7 bases and the J segment 4 bases; nucleotides outside the gene matches: 6. The clonotype was recovered from a human patient who received a liver transplant. Among the T cells, some may be from the graft donor. The gene calls are TRBV19 and TRBJ2-7; 8 positions match TRBD1. The sequencing here drew on CD4+ T cells from blood, taken 45 to 46 months after liver transplant. The CDR3 region is CASKGTGSYEQYF. In DNA form, the CDR3 reads TGTGCCAGTAAGGGGACAGGATCATACGAGCAGTACTTC. Full variable domain (remainder filled in from reference TRBV19 and TRBJ2-7): DGGITQSPKYLFRKEGQNVTLSCEQNLNHDAMYWYRQDPGQGLRLIYYSQIVNDFQKGDIAEGYSVSREKKESFPLTVTSAQKNPTAFYLCASKGTGSYEQYFGPGTRLTVT.